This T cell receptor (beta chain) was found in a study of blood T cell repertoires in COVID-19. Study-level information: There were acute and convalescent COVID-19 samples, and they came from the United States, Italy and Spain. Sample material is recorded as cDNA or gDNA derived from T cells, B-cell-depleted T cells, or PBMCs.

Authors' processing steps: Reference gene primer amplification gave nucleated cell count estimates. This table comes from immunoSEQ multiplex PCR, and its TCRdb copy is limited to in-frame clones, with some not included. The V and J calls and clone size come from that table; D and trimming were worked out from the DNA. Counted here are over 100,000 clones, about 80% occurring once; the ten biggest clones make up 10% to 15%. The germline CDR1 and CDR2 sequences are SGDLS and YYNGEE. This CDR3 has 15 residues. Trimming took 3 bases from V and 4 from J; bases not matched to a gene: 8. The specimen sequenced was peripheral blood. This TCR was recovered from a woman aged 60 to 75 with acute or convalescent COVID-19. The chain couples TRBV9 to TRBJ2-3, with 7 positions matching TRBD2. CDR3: CASSETSRGADTQYF. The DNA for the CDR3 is TGTGCCAGCAGCGAAACTAGCCGGGGGGCAGATACGCAGTATTTT.